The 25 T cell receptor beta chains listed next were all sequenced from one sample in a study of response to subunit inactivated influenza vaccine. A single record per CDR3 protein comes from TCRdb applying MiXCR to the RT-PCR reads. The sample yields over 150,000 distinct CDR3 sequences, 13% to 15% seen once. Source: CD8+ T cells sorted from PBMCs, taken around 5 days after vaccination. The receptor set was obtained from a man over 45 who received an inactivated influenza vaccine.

The CDR3 DNA is TGTGCCAGCAGCTTGAAATATGAAGCTTTCTTT. This encodes CASSLKYEAFF. J is TRBJ1-1 and V is TRBV7-9; no firm D call. CDR1 is SEHNR and CDR2 is FQNEAQ in the germline V gene (reference sequence). The V end lost 3 bases, the J end lost 7 bases, and 6 bases lay between the germline ends. This CDR3 has 11 residues.

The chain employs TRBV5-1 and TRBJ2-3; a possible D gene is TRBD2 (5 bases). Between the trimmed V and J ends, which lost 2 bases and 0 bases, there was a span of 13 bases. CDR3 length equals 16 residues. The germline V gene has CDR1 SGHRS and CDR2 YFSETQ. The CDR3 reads CASSFVTDSSTDTQYF. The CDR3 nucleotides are TGCGCCAGCAGCTTTGTGACGGACTCTAGCACAGATACGCAGTATTTT.

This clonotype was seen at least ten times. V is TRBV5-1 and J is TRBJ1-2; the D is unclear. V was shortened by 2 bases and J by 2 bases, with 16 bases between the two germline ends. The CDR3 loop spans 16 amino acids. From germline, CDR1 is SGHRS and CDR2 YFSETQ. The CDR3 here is CASSFGFGTANYGYTF. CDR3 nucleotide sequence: TGCGCCAGCAGCTTCGGGTTCGGCACAGCGAACTATGGCTACACCTTC.

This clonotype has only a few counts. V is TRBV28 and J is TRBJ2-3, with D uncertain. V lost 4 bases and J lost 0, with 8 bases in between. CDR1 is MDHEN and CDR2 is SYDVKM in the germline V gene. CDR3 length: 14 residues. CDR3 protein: CASSSDGSTDTQYF. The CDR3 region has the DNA TGTGCCAGCAGTTCGGACGGGAGCACAGATACGCAGTATTTT.

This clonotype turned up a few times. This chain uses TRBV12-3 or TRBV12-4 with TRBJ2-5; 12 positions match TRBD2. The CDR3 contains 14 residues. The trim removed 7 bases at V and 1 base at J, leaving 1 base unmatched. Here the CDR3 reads CASTTSGSQETQYF. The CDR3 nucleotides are TGTGCCAGCACGACTAGCGGGAGCCAAGAGACCCAGTACTTC.

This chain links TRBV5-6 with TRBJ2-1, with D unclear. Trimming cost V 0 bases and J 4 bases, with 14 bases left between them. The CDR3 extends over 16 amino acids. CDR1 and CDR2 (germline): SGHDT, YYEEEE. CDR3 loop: CASSLDSRIPYNEQFF. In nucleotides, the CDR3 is TGTGCCAGCAGCTTGGACAGCCGGATCCCTTACAATGAGCAGTTCTTC.

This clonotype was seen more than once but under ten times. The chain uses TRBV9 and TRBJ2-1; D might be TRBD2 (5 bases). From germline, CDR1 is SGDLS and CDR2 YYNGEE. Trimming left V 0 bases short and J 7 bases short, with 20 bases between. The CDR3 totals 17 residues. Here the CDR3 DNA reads TGTGCCAGCAGCGTAGCTCGGGGAAAAGGTGGGCATAATGAGCAGTTCTTC. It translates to CASSVARGKGGHNEQFF.

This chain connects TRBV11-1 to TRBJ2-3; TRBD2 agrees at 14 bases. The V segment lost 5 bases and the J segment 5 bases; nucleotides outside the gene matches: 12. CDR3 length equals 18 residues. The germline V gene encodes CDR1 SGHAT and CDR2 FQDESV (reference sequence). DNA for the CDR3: TGTGCCAGCAGCCCACTCCGGGGACTAGCGGGAGCGGTAGATACGCAGTATTTT. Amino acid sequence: CASSPLRGLAGAVDTQYF.

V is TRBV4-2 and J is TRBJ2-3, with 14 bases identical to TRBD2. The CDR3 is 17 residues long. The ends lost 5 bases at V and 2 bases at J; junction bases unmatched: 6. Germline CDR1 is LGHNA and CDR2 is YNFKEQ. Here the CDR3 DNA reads TGTGCCAGCAGCTCCCAGACTAGCGGGGGGGCCACAGATACGCAGTATTTT. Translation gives CASSSQTSGGATDTQYF.

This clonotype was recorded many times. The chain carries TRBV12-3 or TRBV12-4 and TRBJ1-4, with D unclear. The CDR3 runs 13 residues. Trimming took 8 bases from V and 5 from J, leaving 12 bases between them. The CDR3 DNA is TGTGCCAGCCTAAACCCCCGGAATGAAAAACTGTTTTTT. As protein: CASLNPRNEKLFF.

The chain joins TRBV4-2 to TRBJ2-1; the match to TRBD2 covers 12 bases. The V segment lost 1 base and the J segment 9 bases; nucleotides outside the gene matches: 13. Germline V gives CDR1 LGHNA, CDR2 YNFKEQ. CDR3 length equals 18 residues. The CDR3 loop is CASSQGTSGGPWEGEQFF. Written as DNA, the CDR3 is TGTGCCAGCAGCCAAGGTACTAGCGGGGGGCCCTGGGAGGGTGAGCAGTTCTTC.

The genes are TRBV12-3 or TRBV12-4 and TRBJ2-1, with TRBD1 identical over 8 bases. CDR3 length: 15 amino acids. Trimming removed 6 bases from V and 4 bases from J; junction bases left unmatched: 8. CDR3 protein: CASSIDDRGYNEQFF. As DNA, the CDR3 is TGTGCCAGCAGCATCGACGACAGGGGTTACAATGAGCAGTTCTTC.

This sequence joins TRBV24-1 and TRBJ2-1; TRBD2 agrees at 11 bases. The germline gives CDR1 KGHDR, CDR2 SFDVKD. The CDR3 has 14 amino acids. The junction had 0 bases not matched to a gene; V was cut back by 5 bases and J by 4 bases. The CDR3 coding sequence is TGTGCCACCAGTGGGACTAGCGGGTACAATGAGCAGTTCTTC. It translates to CATSGTSGYNEQFF.

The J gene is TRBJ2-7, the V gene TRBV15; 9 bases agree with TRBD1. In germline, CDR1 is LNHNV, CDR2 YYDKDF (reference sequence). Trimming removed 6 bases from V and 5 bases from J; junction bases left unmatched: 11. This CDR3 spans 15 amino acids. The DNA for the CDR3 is TGTGCCACCAGTTTGGACAGGGGCTCCAGCAACGAGCAGTACTTC. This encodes CATSLDRGSSNEQYF. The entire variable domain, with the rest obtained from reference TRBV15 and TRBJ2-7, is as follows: DAMVIQNPRYQVTQFGKPVTLSCSQTLNHNVMYWYQQKSSQAPKLLFHYYDKDFNNEADTPDNFQSRRPNTSFCFLDIRSPGLGDTAMYLCATSLDRGSSNEQYFGPGTRLTVT.

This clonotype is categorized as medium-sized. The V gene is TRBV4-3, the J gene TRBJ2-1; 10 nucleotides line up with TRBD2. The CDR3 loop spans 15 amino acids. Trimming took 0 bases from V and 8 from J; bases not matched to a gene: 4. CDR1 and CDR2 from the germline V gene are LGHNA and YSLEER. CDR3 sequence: CASSQEAGGLHEQFF. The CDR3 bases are TGCGCCAGCAGCCAAGAAGCGGGGGGGCTGCATGAGCAGTTCTTC.

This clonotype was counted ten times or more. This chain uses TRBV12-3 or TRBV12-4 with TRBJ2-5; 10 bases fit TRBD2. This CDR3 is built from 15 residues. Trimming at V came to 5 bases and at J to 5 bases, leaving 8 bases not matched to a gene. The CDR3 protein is CASSGTSAGWETQYF. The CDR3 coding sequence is TGTGCCAGCAGTGGGACTAGCGCGGGTTGGGAGACCCAGTACTTC.

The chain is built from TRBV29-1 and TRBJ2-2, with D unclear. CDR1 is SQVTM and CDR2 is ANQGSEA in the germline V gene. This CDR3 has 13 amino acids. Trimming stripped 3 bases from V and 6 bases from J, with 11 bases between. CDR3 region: CSVEDLGAGELFF. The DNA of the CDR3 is TGCAGCGTTGAGGATTTAGGAGCCGGGGAGCTGTTTTTT.

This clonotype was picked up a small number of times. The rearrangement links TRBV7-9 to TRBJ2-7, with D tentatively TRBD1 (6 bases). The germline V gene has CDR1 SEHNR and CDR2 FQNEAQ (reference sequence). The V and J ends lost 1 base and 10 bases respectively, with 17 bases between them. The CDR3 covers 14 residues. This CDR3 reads CASSLVGDTKGQYF. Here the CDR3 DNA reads TGTGCCAGCAGCTTAGTAGGGGACACCAAAGGCCAGTACTTC.

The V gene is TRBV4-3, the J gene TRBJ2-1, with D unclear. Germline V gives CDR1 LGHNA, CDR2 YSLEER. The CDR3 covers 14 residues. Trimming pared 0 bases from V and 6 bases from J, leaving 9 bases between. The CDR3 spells CASSQDYPANEQFF. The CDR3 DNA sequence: TGCGCCAGCAGCCAAGATTACCCAGCCAATGAGCAGTTCTTC.

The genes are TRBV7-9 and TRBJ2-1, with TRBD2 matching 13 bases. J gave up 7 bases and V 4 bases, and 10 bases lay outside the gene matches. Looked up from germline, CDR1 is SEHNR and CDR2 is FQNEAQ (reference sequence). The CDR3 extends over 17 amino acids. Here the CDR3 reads CASSSRTSGRTGNEQFF. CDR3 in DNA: TGTGCCAGCAGCTCACGGACTAGCGGGAGAACAGGGAATGAGCAGTTCTTC.

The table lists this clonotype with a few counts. The CDR3 loop reads CSARPLASGVAYEQYF. DNA of the CDR3: TGCAGTGCTAGGCCGCTAGCTAGCGGGGTAGCCTACGAGCAGTACTTC. The V and J genes are TRBV20-1 and TRBJ2-7, with 9 bases aligning to TRBD2. V was clipped by 3 bases and J by 2 bases; unmatched bases: 11. The CDR3 runs to 16 residues. The germline CDR1 and CDR2 sequences are DFQATT and SNEGSKA (reference sequence).

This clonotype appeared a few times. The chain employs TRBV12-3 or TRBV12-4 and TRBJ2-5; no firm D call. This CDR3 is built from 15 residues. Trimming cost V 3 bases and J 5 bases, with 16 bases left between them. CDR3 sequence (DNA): TGTGCCAGCAGTTTGGCGGCCGGGCTGGGGGAGACCCAGTACTTC. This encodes CASSLAAGLGETQYF.

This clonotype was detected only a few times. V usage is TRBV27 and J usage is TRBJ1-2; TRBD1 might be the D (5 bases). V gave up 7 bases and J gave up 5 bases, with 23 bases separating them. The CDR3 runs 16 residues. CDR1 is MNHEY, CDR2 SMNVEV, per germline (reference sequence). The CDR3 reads CASTPGPGLAGYGYTF. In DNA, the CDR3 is TGTGCCAGCACCCCTGGGCCAGGGCTTGCGGGATATGGCTACACCTTC.

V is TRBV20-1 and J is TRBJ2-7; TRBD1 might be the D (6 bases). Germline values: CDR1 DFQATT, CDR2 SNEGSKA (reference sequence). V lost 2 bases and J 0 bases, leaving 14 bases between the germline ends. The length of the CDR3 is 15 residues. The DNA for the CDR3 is TGCAGTGCTAGATCCGACAGGTCCGCCTCCTACGAGCAGTACTTC. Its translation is CSARSDRSASYEQYF.

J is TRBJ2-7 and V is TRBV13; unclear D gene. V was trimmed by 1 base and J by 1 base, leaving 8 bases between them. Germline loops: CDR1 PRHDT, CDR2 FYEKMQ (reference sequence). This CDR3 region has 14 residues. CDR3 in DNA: TGTGCCAGCAGCTTAGCACTACAGTCCTACGAGCAGTACTTC. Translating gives CASSLALQSYEQYF.